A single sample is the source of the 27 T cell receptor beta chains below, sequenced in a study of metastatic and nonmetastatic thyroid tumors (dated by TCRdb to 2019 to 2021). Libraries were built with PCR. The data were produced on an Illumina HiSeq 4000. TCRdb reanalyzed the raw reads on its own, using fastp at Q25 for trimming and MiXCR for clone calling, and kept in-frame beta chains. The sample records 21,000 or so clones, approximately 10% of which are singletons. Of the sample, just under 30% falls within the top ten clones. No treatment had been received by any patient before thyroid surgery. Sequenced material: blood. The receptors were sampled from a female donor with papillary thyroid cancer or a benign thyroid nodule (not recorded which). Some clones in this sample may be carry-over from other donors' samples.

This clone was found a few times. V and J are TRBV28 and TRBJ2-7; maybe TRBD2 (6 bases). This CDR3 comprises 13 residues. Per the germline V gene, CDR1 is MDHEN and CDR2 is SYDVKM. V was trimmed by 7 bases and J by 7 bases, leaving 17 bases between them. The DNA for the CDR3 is TGTGCCAGCATTTCAGCTAGCGCGGAGGAGCAGTACTTC. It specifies CASISASAEEQYF.

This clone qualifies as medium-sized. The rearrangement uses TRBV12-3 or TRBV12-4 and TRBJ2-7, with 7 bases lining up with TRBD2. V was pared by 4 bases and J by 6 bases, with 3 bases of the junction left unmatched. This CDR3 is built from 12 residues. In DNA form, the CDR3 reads TGTGCCAGCAGTTCGGGACTACCCGAGCAGTACTTC. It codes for CASSSGLPEQYF.

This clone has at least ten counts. The CDR3 sequence: CASSLAGETQYF. The CDR3 DNA reads as TGTGCCAGCTCCCTAGCGGGAGAGACCCAGTACTTC. The chain employs TRBV2 and TRBJ2-5, with 8 bases lining up with TRBD2. The CDR3 runs to 12 residues. Per germline, CDR1 SNHLY and CDR2 FYNNEI. The trim removed 8 bases at V and 4 bases at J, leaving 3 bases unmatched.

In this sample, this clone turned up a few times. CDR3 amino acids: CASSSRDRGRAGELFF. For the CDR3, the DNA is TGTGCCAGCAGTAGTAGAGACAGGGGTCGGGCCGGGGAGCTGTTTTTT. The V and J genes are TRBV6-1 and TRBJ2-2; 8 bases match TRBD1. With V trimmed by 5 bases and J by 6 bases, 11 bases remained unmatched. CDR1 MNHNS and CDR2 SASEGT come from the germline V gene. The CDR3 sequence is 16 residues long.

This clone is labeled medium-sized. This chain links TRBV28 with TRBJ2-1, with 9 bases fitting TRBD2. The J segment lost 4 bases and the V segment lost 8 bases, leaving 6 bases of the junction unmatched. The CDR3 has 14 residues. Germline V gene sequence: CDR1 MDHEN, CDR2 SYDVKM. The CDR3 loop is CASGRTSVYNEQFF. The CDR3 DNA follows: TGTGCCAGCGGTAGGACTAGCGTTTACAATGAGCAGTTCTTC.

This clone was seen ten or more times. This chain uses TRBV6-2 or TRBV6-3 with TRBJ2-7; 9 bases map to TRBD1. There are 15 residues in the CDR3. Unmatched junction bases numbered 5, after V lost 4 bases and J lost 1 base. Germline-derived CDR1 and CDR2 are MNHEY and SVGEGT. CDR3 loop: CASSWGQGGSYEQYF. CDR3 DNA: TGTGCCAGCAGTTGGGGACAGGGAGGATCCTACGAGCAGTACTTC.

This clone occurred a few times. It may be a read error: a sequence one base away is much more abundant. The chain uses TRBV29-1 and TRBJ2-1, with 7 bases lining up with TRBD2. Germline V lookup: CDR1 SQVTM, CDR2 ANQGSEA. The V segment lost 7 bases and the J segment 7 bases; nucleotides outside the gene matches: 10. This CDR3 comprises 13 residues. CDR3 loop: CSARWGGVNEQFF. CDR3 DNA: TGCAGCGCCCGGTGGGGGGGAGTAAATGAGCAGTTCTTC.

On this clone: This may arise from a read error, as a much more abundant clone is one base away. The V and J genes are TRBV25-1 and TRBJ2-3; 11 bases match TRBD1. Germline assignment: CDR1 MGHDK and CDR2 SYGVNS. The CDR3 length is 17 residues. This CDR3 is CAISSRGRDRGTDTQYF. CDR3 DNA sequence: TGTGCCATCAGTTCGAGAGGTCGGGACAGGGGGACAGATACGCAGTATTTT.

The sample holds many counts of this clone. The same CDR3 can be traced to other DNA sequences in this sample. CDR3: CASSPKQGADEQFF. For the CDR3, the DNA is TGTGCCAGCAGCCCTAAACAGGGGGCGGATGAGCAGTTCTTC. V is TRBV7-3 and J is TRBJ2-1; 9 nucleotides line up with TRBD1. CDR1 and CDR2 (germline): SGHTA, FQGTGA. The V segment lost 5 bases and the J segment 8 bases; nucleotides outside the gene matches: 7. This CDR3 contains 14 residues.

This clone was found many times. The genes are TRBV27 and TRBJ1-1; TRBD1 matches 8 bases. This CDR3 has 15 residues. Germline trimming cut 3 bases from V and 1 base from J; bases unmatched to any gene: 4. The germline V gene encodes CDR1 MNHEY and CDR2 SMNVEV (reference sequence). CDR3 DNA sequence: TGTGCCAGCAGTTTGGACAGGGAGGCGAACACTGAAGCTTTCTTT. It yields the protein CASSLDREANTEAFF.

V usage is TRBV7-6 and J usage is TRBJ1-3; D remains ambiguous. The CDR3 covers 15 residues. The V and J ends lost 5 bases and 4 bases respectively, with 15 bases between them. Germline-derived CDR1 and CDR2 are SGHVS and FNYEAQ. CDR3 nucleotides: TGTGCCAGCAGCGTATCATTGGGCAGGGGAAACACCATATATTTT. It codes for CASSVSLGRGNTIYF.

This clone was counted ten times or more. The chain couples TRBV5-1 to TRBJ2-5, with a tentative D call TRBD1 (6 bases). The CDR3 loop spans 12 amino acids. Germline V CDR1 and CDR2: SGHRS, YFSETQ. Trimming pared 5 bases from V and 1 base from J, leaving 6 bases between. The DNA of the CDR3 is TGCGCCAGCAGACAGGGCCAAGAGACCCAGTACTTC. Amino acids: CASRQGQETQYF.

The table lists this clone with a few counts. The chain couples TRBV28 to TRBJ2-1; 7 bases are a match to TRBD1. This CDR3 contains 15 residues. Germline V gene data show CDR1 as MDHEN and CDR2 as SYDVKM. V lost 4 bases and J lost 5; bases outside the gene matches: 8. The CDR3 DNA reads TGTGCCAGCAGTTCTCGGACAGGAGTGGACAATGAGCAGTTCTTC. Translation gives CASSSRTGVDNEQFF.

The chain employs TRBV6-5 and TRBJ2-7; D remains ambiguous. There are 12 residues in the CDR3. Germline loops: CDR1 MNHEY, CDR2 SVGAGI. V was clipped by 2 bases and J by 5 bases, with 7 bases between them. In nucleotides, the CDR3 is TGTGCCAGCAGTTACCCGTTCAACGAGCAGTACTTC. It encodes CASSYPFNEQYF.

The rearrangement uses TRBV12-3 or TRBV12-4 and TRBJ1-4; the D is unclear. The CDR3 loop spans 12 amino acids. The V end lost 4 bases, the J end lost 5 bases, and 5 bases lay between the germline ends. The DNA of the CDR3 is TGTGCCAGCAGTTCAGTAAATGAAAAACTGTTTTTT. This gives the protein CASSSVNEKLFF.

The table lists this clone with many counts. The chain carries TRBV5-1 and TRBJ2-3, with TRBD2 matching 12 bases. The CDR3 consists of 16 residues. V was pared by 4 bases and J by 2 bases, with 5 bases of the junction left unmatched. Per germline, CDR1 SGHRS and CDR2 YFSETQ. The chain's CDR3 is CASSIGLAGYTDTQYF. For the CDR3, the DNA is TGCGCCAGCAGCATCGGACTAGCGGGATACACAGATACGCAGTATTTT.

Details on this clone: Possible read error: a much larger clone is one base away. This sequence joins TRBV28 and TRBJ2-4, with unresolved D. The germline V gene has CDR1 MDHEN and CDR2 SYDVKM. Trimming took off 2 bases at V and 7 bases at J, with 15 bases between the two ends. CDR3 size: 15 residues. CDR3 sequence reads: CASSLGSVEGNIQYF. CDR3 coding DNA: TGTGCCAGCAGTTTAGGATCGGTGGAAGGGAACATTCAGTACTTC.

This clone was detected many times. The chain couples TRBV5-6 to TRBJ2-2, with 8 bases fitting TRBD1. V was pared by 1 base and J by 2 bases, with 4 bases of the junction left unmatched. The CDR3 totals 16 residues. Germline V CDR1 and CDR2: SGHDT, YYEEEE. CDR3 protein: CASSLIGTGNTGELFF. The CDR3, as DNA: TGTGCCAGCAGCTTGATTGGGACAGGAAACACCGGGGAGCTGTTTTTT.

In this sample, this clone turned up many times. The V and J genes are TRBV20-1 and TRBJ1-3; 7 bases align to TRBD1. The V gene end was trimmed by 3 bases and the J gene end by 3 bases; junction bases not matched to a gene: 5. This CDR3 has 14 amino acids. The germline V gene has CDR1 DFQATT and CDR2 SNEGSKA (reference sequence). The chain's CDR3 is CSASRDSHGNTIYF. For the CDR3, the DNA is TGCAGTGCTAGTCGGGACAGTCATGGAAACACCATATATTTT.

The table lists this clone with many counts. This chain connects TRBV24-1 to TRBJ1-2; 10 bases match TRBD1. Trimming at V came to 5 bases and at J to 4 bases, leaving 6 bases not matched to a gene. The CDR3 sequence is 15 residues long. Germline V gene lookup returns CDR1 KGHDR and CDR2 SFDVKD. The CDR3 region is CATSGLTGGGYGYTF. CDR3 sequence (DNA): TGTGCCACCAGTGGCCTGACAGGGGGCGGCTATGGCTACACCTTC.

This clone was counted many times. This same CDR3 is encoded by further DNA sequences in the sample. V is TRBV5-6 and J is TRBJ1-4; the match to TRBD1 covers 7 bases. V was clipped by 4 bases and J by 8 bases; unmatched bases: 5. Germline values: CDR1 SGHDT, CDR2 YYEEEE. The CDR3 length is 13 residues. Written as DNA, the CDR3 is TGTGCCAGCAGCGCGGACAGGACCGAAAAACTGTTTTTT. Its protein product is CASSADRTEKLFF.

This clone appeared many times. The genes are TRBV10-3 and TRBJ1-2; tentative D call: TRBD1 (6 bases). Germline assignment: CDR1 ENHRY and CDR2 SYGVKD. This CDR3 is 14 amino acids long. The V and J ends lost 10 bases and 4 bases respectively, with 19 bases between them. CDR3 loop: CATGSLDRAYGYTF. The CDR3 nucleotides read TGTGCCACCGGATCACTGGACAGAGCCTATGGCTACACCTTC.

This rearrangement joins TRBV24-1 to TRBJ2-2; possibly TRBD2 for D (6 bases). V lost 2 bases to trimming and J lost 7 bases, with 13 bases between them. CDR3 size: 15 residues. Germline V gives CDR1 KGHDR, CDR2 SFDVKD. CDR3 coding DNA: TGTGCCACCAGTGATTCGCGGGGTTTTAGCGGGGAGCTGTTTTTT. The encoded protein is CATSDSRGFSGELFF.

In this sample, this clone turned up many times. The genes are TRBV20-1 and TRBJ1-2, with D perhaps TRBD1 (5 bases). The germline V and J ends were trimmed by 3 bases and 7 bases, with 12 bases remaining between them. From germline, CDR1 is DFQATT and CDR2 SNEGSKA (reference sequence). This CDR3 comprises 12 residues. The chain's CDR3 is CSASRDLAGYTF. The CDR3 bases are TGCAGTGCTAGTCGGGACCTAGCTGGCTACACCTTC.

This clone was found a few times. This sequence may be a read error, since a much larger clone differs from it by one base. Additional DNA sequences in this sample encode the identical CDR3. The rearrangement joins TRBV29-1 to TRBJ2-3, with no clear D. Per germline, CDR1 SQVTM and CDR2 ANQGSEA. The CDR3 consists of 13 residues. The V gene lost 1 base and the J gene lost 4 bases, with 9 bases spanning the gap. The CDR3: CSVEAGRPDTQYF. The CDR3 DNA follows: TGCAGCGTTGAAGCCGGTCGTCCAGATACGCAGTATTTT.

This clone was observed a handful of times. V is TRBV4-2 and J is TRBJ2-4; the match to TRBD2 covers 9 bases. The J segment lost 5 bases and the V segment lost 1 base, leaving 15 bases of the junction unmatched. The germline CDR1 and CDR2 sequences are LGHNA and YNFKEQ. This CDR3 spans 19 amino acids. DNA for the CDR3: TGTGCCAGCAGCCAAGCCTCTGGGCGGGAGGGGTTAGTTCAAAACATTCAGTACTTC. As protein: CASSQASGREGLVQNIQYF.

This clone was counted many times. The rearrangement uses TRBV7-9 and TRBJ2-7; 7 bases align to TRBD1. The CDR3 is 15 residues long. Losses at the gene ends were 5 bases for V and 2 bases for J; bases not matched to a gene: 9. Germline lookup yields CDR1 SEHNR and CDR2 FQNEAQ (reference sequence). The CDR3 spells CASSEATGVAYEQYF. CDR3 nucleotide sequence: TGTGCCAGCAGCGAAGCTACAGGGGTCGCCTACGAGCAGTACTTC.